This TCR beta chain was recorded in a study of chemoradiotherapy in HPV16-positive cancers. The study, taken as a whole, reports: During treatment, candidate HPV-specific clones and E7-related motifs expanded in tumor. For HPV16-positive patients, expanding HPV-responsive T cells associated with longer recurrence-free survival.

Trimming cost V 0 bases and J 7 bases, with 17 bases left between them. Germline V gene sequence: CDR1 SGHTS, CDR2 YDEGEE. This CDR3 has 17 amino acids. Assay used: immunoSEQ multiplex PCR; TCRdb lists only in-frame clones, some missing. The data contain some 11,000 clones, around three fifths of them singletons. Repeated repertoire sampling spanned the course of chemoradiotherapy. A remark on this clone: The antigen is unknown.

The origin of this receptor is a human donor with HPV-associated anogenital cancer. The chain is built from TRBV5-8 and TRBJ1-6; D remains ambiguous. Specimen collection occurred from a patient who underwent chemoradiotherapy. Here the CDR3 DNA reads TGTGCCAGCAGCTTGGCGTCGTTTCGCCCGGGAAATTCACCCCTCCACTTT. Translation: CASSLASFRPGNSPLHF.